These 25 T cell receptor beta chains came from one sample sequenced in a study of T-cell memory formation after mild COVID-19. TCRdb ran MiXCR on the 5' RACE reads and lists one entry per CDR3 protein. In the table there are around 250,000 distinct CDR3 sequences, 16% of which are singletons. What was sequenced was PBMCs or a T cell subset sorted from them (not recorded which). The receptors come from a man aged 18 to 29 who had mild COVID-19 (a few samples of this study predate the infection). Cell type and time point are not known.

This clonotype showed up many times. The chain is built from TRBV27 and TRBJ2-1, with TRBD2 identical over 8 bases. This CDR3 spans 16 amino acids. V lost 2 bases to trimming and J lost 3 bases; unmatched junction nucleotides: 6. CDR1 is MNHEY, CDR2 SMNVEV, per germline (reference sequence). This chain's CDR3 is CASSLIRAGDYNEQFF. CDR3 nucleotides: TGTGCCAGCAGTTTAATTCGAGCGGGGGACTACAATGAGCAGTTCTTC.

The sample holds many counts of this clonotype. Written as DNA, the CDR3 is TGCGCCAGCAGCTTGTCTTTGGCTGGGGCCAACGTCCTGACTTTC. Protein sequence: CASSLSLAGANVLTF. The chain uses TRBV5-1 and TRBJ2-6; no definite D call. Trimming removed 1 base from V and 2 bases from J, with 7 bases in between. Germline V gives CDR1 SGHRS, CDR2 YFSETQ. The CDR3 covers 15 residues.

The genes are TRBV20-1 and TRBJ2-5, with 9 positions matching TRBD2. The V and J ends lost 1 base and 5 bases, in that order; junction bases with no gene match: 5. The CDR3 has 14 residues. Germline V gives CDR1 DFQATT, CDR2 SNEGSKA (reference sequence). Here the CDR3 reads CSARVAGGLETQYF. The CDR3 DNA is TGCAGTGCTAGAGTGGCGGGGGGGCTCGAGACCCAGTACTTC.

CDR3 bases: TGTGCCAGCAGCTTAAACTCGGGGGGGCTGGGTACTGAAGCTTTCTTT. It translates to CASSLNSGGLGTEAFF. The rearrangement links TRBV7-3 to TRBJ1-1; tentatively, D is TRBD1 (6 bases). CDR1 is SGHTA, CDR2 FQGTGA, per germline. There are 16 residues in the CDR3. Trimming cost V 1 base and J 5 bases, with 17 bases left between them.

This clonotype has more than one count but fewer than ten. The rearrangement links TRBV7-6 to TRBJ2-3; D not certain. This CDR3 is 13 amino acids long. V lost 1 base and J 4 bases, leaving 6 bases between the germline ends. Germline assignment: CDR1 SGHVS and CDR2 FNYEAQ. CDR3 in DNA: TGTGCCAGCAGCTTAGGTATCGCAGATACGCAGTATTTT. The encoded protein is CASSLGIADTQYF.

V gene TRBV7-3 combines with J gene TRBJ2-3; TRBD1 is a possible D gene (5 bases). V dropped 1 base and J dropped 1 base, with 9 bases sitting between them. Germline V gene lookup returns CDR1 SGHTA and CDR2 FQGTGA. This CDR3 is 15 amino acids long. Here the CDR3 reads CASSLRGYRTDTQYF. The CDR3 DNA reads TGTGCCAGCAGCTTAAGGGGCTATCGCACAGATACGCAGTATTTT. Looking up the rest from reference TRBV7-3 and TRBJ2-3 gives the full variable domain: GAGVSQTPSNKVTEKGKYVELRCDPISGHTALYWYRQSLGQGPEFLIYFQGTGAADDSGLPNDRFFAVRPEGSVSTLKIQRTERGDSAVYLCASSLRGYRTDTQYFGPGTRLTVL.

This clonotype was seen ten or more times. The gene calls are TRBV20-1 and TRBJ2-5; 11 nucleotides line up with TRBD1. Germline-derived CDR1 and CDR2 are DFQATT and SNEGSKA (reference sequence). V lost 4 bases, J lost 0 bases, and 25 bases stayed unmatched. The CDR3 is made up of 22 amino acids. The CDR3 sequence: CSATTPGTGGRYSGEYQETQYF. In DNA, the CDR3 is TGCAGTGCTACCACCCCCGGGACAGGGGGTCGGTATAGCGGGGAGTACCAAGAGACCCAGTACTTC.

The chain combines TRBV28 with TRBJ2-2; TRBD1 matches at 7 bases. Germline CDR1 MDHEN, CDR2 SYDVKM. The CDR3 consists of 15 residues. With V trimmed by 8 bases and J by 5 bases, 11 bases remained unmatched. DNA for the CDR3: TGTGCCAGCCGTCTAAACAGGGGACGGACCGGGGAGCTGTTTTTT. Amino acid sequence: CASRLNRGRTGELFF.

This clonotype was observed at least ten times. J is TRBJ2-7 and V is TRBV20-1; 9 bases are shared with TRBD2. The CDR3 length is 13 residues. Trimming removed 5 bases from V and 6 bases from J; junction bases left unmatched: 8. Germline V gene data show CDR1 as DFQATT and CDR2 as SNEGSKA (reference sequence). Written as DNA, the CDR3 is TGCAGTGCTGGTCGCGGGGGGGCAGGCGAGCAGTACTTC. Its protein is CSAGRGGAGEQYF.

Only a few counts were recorded for this clonotype. The chain links TRBV19 to TRBJ1-1, with 10 bases aligning to TRBD1. Trimming cost V 7 bases and J 4 bases; bases outside gene matches: 6. Germline assignment: CDR1 LNHDA and CDR2 SQIVND (reference sequence). This CDR3 has 14 amino acids. This CDR3 is CASKPTGGVTEAFF. DNA for the CDR3: TGTGCCAGTAAACCGACAGGGGGCGTCACTGAAGCTTTCTTT.

The chain links TRBV5-6 to TRBJ2-5, with no clear D. The ends were cut back, 3 bases at V and 5 bases at J, with 11 bases in the middle. Germline V gives CDR1 SGHDT, CDR2 YYEEEE. CDR3 size: 13 residues. The CDR3 protein is CASSSGFGETQYF. CDR3 coding DNA: TGTGCCAGCAGCTCGGGCTTTGGGGAGACCCAGTACTTC.

The CDR3 coding sequence is TGCAGTGCGCGATCCAGGGGCAGTTCCCAGTACGAGCAGTACTTC. Translation gives CSARSRGSSQYEQYF. The chain has TRBV20-1 and TRBJ2-7; D is perhaps TRBD1 (6 bases). Germline CDR1 DFQATT, CDR2 SNEGSKA (reference sequence). V was clipped by 6 bases and J by 4 bases, with 22 bases between them. The CDR3 runs to 15 residues.

The chain carries TRBV28 and TRBJ2-2; a weak D match, TRBD2 (5 bases). Germline V gene lookup returns CDR1 MDHEN and CDR2 SYDVKM. The CDR3 length is 14 residues. Trimming pared 7 bases from V and 3 bases from J, leaving 12 bases between. CDR3 sequence: CASTSTGYTGELFF. CDR3 sequence (DNA): TGTGCCAGCACCTCTACGGGGTACACCGGGGAGCTGTTTTTT.

This clonotype was seen a handful of times. The rearrangement joins TRBV5-1 to TRBJ2-7; D is uncertain. CDR1 and CDR2 from the germline V gene are SGHRS and YFSETQ. CDR3 size: 13 residues. With 4 bases removed from V and 7 bases from J, the gap between germline ends came to 15 bases. The CDR3 reads CASSADSAREQYF. The CDR3 bases are TGCGCCAGCAGCGCCGACTCCGCTCGAGAGCAGTACTTC. Full variable domain (remainder filled in from reference TRBV5-1 and TRBJ2-7): KAGVTQTPRYLIKTRGQQVTLSCSPISGHRSVSWYQQTPGQGLQFLFEYFSETQRNKGNFPGRFSGRQFSNSRSEMNVSTLELGDSALYLCASSADSAREQYFGPGTRLTVT.

This clonotype was counted a few times. The chain joins TRBV4-1 to TRBJ1-4; TRBD1 matches at 7 bases. The CDR3 loop spans 15 amino acids. The V gene end was trimmed by 4 bases and the J gene end by 3 bases; junction bases not matched to a gene: 5. Germline CDR1 is MGHRA and CDR2 is YSYEKL. In nucleotides, the CDR3 is TGCGCCAGCAGCCGGGAGGGGGCTGCTAATGAAAAACTGTTTTTT. Protein: CASSREGAANEKLFF.

This clonotype has a count of ten or more. The chain combines TRBV5-1 with TRBJ2-2; TRBD1 matches 7 bases. This CDR3 has 13 amino acids. The V gene's germline CDR1 is SGHRS and CDR2 YFSETQ. V lost 4 bases to trimming and J lost 6 bases; unmatched junction nucleotides: 3. In nucleotides, the CDR3 is TGCGCCAGCAGCCCCGACAGGGCCGGGGAGCTGTTTTTT. It specifies CASSPDRAGELFF.

The V and J genes are TRBV29-1 and TRBJ2-7; 11 bases map to TRBD2. Per the germline V gene, CDR1 is SQVTM and CDR2 is ANQGSEA. V shed 6 bases and J 2 bases; nucleotides not matched to a gene: 6. The CDR3 is made up of 14 amino acids. The CDR3 sequence: CSVVGTSGTYEQYF. DNA for the CDR3: TGCAGCGTCGTGGGGACTAGCGGCACCTACGAGCAGTACTTC.

The sample holds a few counts of this clonotype. V is TRBV6-2 or TRBV6-3 and J is TRBJ2-2, with 10 bases that match TRBD2. Germline CDR1 and CDR2: MNHEY and SVGEGT. Germline trimming cut 8 bases from V and 6 bases from J; bases unmatched to any gene: 6. The CDR3 totals 14 residues. The CDR3 region has the DNA TGTGCCAGCCGCCCTAGCGGGGGATCCGGGGAGCTGTTTTTT. Translating gives CASRPSGGSGELFF.

This chain connects TRBV18 to TRBJ2-1, with D possibly being TRBD1 (6 bases). Trimming took off 0 bases at V and 3 bases at J, with 18 bases between the two ends. The CDR3 runs to 18 residues. Germline lookup yields CDR1 KGHSH and CDR2 LQKENI. The CDR3 DNA follows: TGTGCCAGCTCACCACCGGGTCCTCCCAGGGGCCTCTACAATGAGCAGTTCTTC. Translation: CASSPPGPPRGLYNEQFF.

This chain uses TRBV28 with TRBJ2-7; D gene unclear. Germline V gene sequence: CDR1 MDHEN, CDR2 SYDVKM. V gave up 7 bases and J gave up 3 bases, with 19 bases separating them. This CDR3 spans 15 amino acids. CDR3 DNA: TGTGCCAGCAAGGCGGAGAATTATGATGGCTACGAGCAGTACTTC. It codes for CASKAENYDGYEQYF.

The sample holds a few counts of this clonotype. V gene TRBV20-1 combines with J gene TRBJ1-5; the D is unclear. With 4 bases removed from V and 0 bases from J, the gap between germline ends came to 10 bases. This CDR3 is 14 amino acids long. Germline values: CDR1 DFQATT, CDR2 SNEGSKA (reference sequence). The DNA for the CDR3 is TGCAGTGCTACCCTTCTAGATAGCAATCAGCCCCAGCATTTT. Translating it yields CSATLLDSNQPQHF.

CDR3 in DNA: TGTGCCAGCAGTGAGGAAGGGTTGAGGCATGGCTACACCTTC. Residues: CASSEEGLRHGYTF. This chain joins TRBV2 and TRBJ1-2; D call uncertain. This CDR3 has 14 residues. Trimming took 3 bases from V and 6 from J, leaving 14 bases between them. CDR1 SNHLY and CDR2 FYNNEI come from the germline V gene.

The chain employs TRBV12-3 or TRBV12-4 and TRBJ2-6, with a tentative D call TRBD1 (5 bases). Between the trimmed V and J ends, which lost 5 bases and 1 base, there was a span of 9 bases. The CDR3 loop spans 15 amino acids. The CDR3 bases are TGTGCCAGCAGTCCCCCAGGGTCTGGGGCCAACGTCCTGACTTTC. Amino acid sequence: CASSPPGSGANVLTF.

This clonotype has a single count. The V and J genes are TRBV7-6 and TRBJ2-2; 7 bases fit TRBD2. Germline CDR1 and CDR2: SGHVS and FNYEAQ. The CDR3 totals 14 residues. V lost 7 bases, J lost 5 bases, and 7 bases stayed unmatched. The CDR3 protein is CASTIEAGTGELFF. CDR3 DNA: TGTGCCAGCACCATTGAAGCGGGGACCGGGGAGCTGTTTTTT.

This clonotype was seen a few times. The J gene is TRBJ1-5, the V gene TRBV20-1, with D possibly being TRBD1 (5 bases). Germline assignment: CDR1 DFQATT and CDR2 SNEGSKA (reference sequence). The CDR3 is 16 amino acids. With 5 bases removed from V and 5 bases from J, the gap between germline ends came to 22 bases. CDR3 nucleotides: TGCAGTGCTCCCCCCCTCGGGGGGTCCACGGATCAGCCCCAGCATTTT. This codes for CSAPPLGGSTDQPQHF.